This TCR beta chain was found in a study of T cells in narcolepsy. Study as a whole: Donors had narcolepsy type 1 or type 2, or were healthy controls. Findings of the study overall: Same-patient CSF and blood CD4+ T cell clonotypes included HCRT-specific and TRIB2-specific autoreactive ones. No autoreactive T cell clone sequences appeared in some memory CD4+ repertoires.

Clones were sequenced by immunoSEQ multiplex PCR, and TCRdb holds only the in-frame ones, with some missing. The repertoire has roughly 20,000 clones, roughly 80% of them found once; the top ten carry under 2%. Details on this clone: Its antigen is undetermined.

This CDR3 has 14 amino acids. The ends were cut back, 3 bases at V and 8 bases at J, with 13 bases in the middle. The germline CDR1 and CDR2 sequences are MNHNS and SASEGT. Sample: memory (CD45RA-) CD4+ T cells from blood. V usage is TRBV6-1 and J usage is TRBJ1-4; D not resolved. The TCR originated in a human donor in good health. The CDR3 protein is CASSEGRSWEKLFF. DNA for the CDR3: TGTGCCAGCAGTGAGGGAAGGTCTTGGGAAAAACTGTTTTTT.